These 29 T cell receptor beta chains share one sample of origin, sequenced in a study of T cell responses to AZD1222 COVID-19 vaccine. Clones were read by immunoSEQ multiplex PCR, and TCRdb kept only the in-frame ones, dropping some. The table lists 65,000 to 75,000 clones, over 60% of them singletons. Source: peripheral blood, taken 28 days after the second AZD1222 dose. These receptors all come from an adult who received the AZD1222 COVID-19 vaccine.

This clone is a singleton in its sample. V usage is TRBV27 and J usage is TRBJ1-6, with D uncertain. Germline CDR1 reads MNHEY; CDR2 reads SMNVEV (reference sequence). The CDR3 has 15 residues. V shed 4 bases and J shed 10 bases, with 17 bases lying between them. The CDR3 protein is CASSSRYGSGSPLHF. CDR3 nucleotides: TGTGCCAGCAGTTCGCGCTACGGGTCGGGCTCACCCCTCCACTTT.

The chain links TRBV27 to TRBJ2-2; D may match TRBD1 or TRBD2 (6 bases each). Trimming took off 4 bases at V and 3 bases at J, with 12 bases between the two ends. Germline V gives CDR1 MNHEY, CDR2 SMNVEV (reference sequence). The CDR3 extends over 15 amino acids. The CDR3 region has the DNA TGTGCCAGCAGTTCCCCGGGGGCGGACACCGGGGAGCTGTTTTTT. The encoded protein is CASSSPGADTGELFF.

The rearrangement uses TRBV30 and TRBJ2-2, with D maybe TRBD2 (5 bases). Germline V CDR1 and CDR2: GTSNPN, SVGIG (reference sequence). The length of the CDR3 is 14 residues. Trimming left V 0 bases short and J 2 bases short, with 7 bases between. CDR3 sequence: CAWSVRGNTGELFF. The DNA of the CDR3 is TGTGCCTGGAGTGTCCGGGGAAACACCGGGGAGCTGTTTTTT. Combining the CDR3 with reference TRBV30 and TRBJ2-2 gives the whole variable domain SQTIHQWPATLVQPVGSPLSLECTVEGTSNPNLYWYRQAAGRGLQLLFYSVGIGQISSEVPQNLSASRPQDRQFILSSKKLLLSDSGFYLCAWSVRGNTGELFFGEGSRLTVL.

The table lists this clone with a count of one. The chain couples TRBV11-2 to TRBJ2-3, with D possibly matching TRBD2 (6 bases). V shed 5 bases and J shed 8 bases, with 23 bases lying between them. This CDR3 has 16 residues. Germline assignment: CDR1 SGHAT and CDR2 FQNNGV. This CDR3 reads CASSQHSGTGGVTQYF. The CDR3 DNA follows: TGTGCCAGCAGCCAGCATTCCGGGACTGGGGGTGTTACGCAGTATTTT.

The chain joins TRBV6-5 to TRBJ1-3, with D possibly being TRBD1 (5 bases). V lost 3 bases and J 0 bases, leaving 9 bases between the germline ends. In germline, CDR1 is MNHEY, CDR2 SVGAGI. CDR3 length: 15 residues. The CDR3 loop reads CASSYGGVSGNTIYF. CDR3 in DNA: TGTGCCAGCAGTTATGGAGGGGTCTCTGGAAACACCATATATTTT.

This clone was observed a handful of times. V usage is TRBV5-4 and J usage is TRBJ2-7; D gene uncertain. V lost 1 base, J lost 1 base, and 6 bases lay in between. The CDR3 is made up of 13 amino acids. The V gene's germline CDR1 is SGHNT and CDR2 YYREEE (reference sequence). For the CDR3, the DNA is TGTGCCAGCAGCTTGTTTACTTCCTACGAGCAGTACTTC. This sequence encodes CASSLFTSYEQYF.

The count of this clone is one. This chain links TRBV6-5 with TRBJ1-5; 9 positions match TRBD1. Losses at the gene ends were 0 bases for V and 7 bases for J; bases not matched to a gene: 4. The CDR3 runs 15 residues. From germline, CDR1 is MNHEY and CDR2 SVGAGI. The CDR3 nucleotides read TGTGCCAGCAGTTACTCGAGGACAGGGGAACAGCCCCAGCATTTT. Residues: CASSYSRTGEQPQHF.

CDR3 loop: CASSSETEYSNQPQHF. CDR3 nucleotides: TGTGCCAGCAGTTCGGAGACGGAGTATAGCAATCAGCCCCAGCATTTT. The V gene is TRBV28, the J gene TRBJ1-5; the D is unclear. Per the germline V gene, CDR1 is MDHEN and CDR2 is SYDVKM. Trimming took off 4 bases at V and 0 bases at J, with 13 bases between the two ends. The CDR3 contains 16 residues.

The chain combines TRBV6-5 with TRBJ2-1; TRBD1 is a possible D gene (6 bases). Germline V gene sequence: CDR1 MNHEY, CDR2 SVGAGI. This CDR3 comprises 15 residues. V lost 10 bases, J lost 0 bases, and 16 bases lay in between. CDR3 nucleotide sequence: TGTGCCACCCAACCGGGACATTACTCCTACAATGAGCAGTTCTTC. It specifies CATQPGHYSYNEQFF.

The gene calls are TRBV7-9 and TRBJ2-3, with 9 bases aligning to TRBD1. The CDR3 contains 16 residues. The germline V gene encodes CDR1 SEHNR and CDR2 FQNEAQ (reference sequence). J gave up 2 bases and V 5 bases, and 8 bases lay outside the gene matches. The CDR3 is CASSLAGTGSTDTQYF. CDR3 sequence (DNA): TGTGCCAGCAGCCTCGCCGGGACAGGGTCCACAGATACGCAGTATTTT.

The CDR3 DNA reads as TGTGCCAGCAGCTTCCCGGGACTAGCGGGCCCCTACGGCACAGATACGCAGTATTTT. Its translation: CASSFPGLAGPYGTDTQYF. J is TRBJ2-3 and V is TRBV3-1 (or the pseudogene TRBV3-2), with 12 nucleotides matching TRBD2. Losses at the gene ends were 5 bases for V and 1 base for J; bases not matched to a gene: 13. This CDR3 contains 19 residues. Germline V gene data show CDR1 as LGHDT and CDR2 as YNNKEL (reference sequence).

The rearrangement uses TRBV4-3 and TRBJ2-1; D perhaps matches TRBD2 (6 bases). The CDR3 spans 12 residues. Trimming took off 4 bases at V and 5 bases at J, with 6 bases between the two ends. Germline loops: CDR1 LGHNA, CDR2 YSLEER. The CDR3 DNA is TGCGCCAGCAGCCGGAGGGACAATGAGCAGTTCTTC. Translated, it gives CASSRRDNEQFF.

This clone was observed a few times. V gene TRBV28 combines with J gene TRBJ2-5; the D gene is possibly TRBD1 (6 bases). CDR1 is MDHEN, CDR2 SYDVKM, per germline. Deletions cut 5 bases from V and 5 bases from J, with 15 bases between. This CDR3 has 14 amino acids. CDR3 region: CASSPGTQGETQYF. The DNA for the CDR3 is TGTGCCAGCAGTCCCGGGACACAAGGGGAGACCCAGTACTTC.

This chain links TRBV29-1 with TRBJ2-3; D is possibly TRBD1 (6 bases). The V gene lost 4 bases and the J gene lost 3 bases, with 14 bases spanning the gap. CDR1 SQVTM and CDR2 ANQGSEA come from the germline V gene. This CDR3 has 14 amino acids. CDR3: CSVVVGAITDTQYF. The CDR3 region has the DNA TGCAGCGTTGTAGTGGGGGCCATAACAGATACGCAGTATTTT.

This clone was detected only a few times. The V gene is TRBV6-5, the J gene TRBJ1-5; D not certain. V dropped 2 bases and J dropped 3 bases, with 5 bases sitting between them. CDR3 length: 13 amino acids. Per the germline V gene, CDR1 is MNHEY and CDR2 is SVGAGI. CDR3 nucleotide sequence: TGTGCCAGCAGTTACGACAACAATCAGCCCCAGCATTTT. This codes for CASSYDNNQPQHF.

J is TRBJ1-5 and V is TRBV5-6; D is unresolved. The CDR3 extends over 15 amino acids. Germline lookup yields CDR1 SGHDT and CDR2 YYEEEE. The V gene lost 0 bases and the J gene lost 0 bases, with 7 bases spanning the gap. CDR3 residues: CASSLGSYSNQPQHF. CDR3 coding DNA: TGTGCCAGCAGCTTGGGCAGTTATAGCAATCAGCCCCAGCATTTT. Full variable domain (missing parts from reference TRBV5-6 and TRBJ1-5): DAGVTQSPTHLIKTRGQQVTLRCSPKSGHDTVSWYQQALGQGPQFIFQYYEEEERQRGNFPDRFSGHQFPNYSSELNVNALLLGDSALYLCASSLGSYSNQPQHFGDGTRLSIL.

The V gene is TRBV9, the J gene TRBJ2-7; 10 bases map to TRBD1. Germline CDR1 reads SGDLS; CDR2 reads YYNGEE. The CDR3 is made up of 16 amino acids. V shed 4 bases, J shed 2 bases, and the junction held 9 bases outside the gene matches. The CDR3 protein is CASSTDAGTGAYEQYF. In nucleotides, the CDR3 is TGTGCCAGCAGCACCGATGCGGGGACAGGGGCCTACGAGCAGTACTTC.

The chain joins TRBV7-2 to TRBJ2-3; 8 nucleotides line up with TRBD1. The CDR3 runs 15 residues. Looked up from germline, CDR1 is SGHTA and CDR2 is FQGNSA. V lost 0 bases to trimming and J lost 2 bases; unmatched junction nucleotides: 1. CDR3 coding DNA: TGTGCCAGCAGCTTAGCGGGACAGGACACAGATACGCAGTATTTT. Translation gives CASSLAGQDTDTQYF.

This clone was recorded once. V is TRBV6-1 and J is TRBJ2-7; 8 positions match TRBD1. With 2 bases clipped from V and 5 bases from J, the junction kept 2 bases outside the gene matches. This CDR3 comprises 13 residues. The V gene's germline CDR1 is MNHNS and CDR2 SASEGT. The CDR3 spells CASSEQGANEQYF. The CDR3 DNA reads TGTGCCAGCAGTGAACAGGGGGCCAACGAGCAGTACTTC.

The chain carries TRBV7-6 and TRBJ1-3; maybe TRBD1 (6 bases). CDR3 length: 15 amino acids. The germline V gene has CDR1 SGHVS and CDR2 FNYEAQ. Trimming stripped 2 bases from V and 2 bases from J, with 10 bases between. CDR3 DNA: TGTGCCAGCAGCTTAACAGGGCCCCCTGGAAACACCATATATTTT. It specifies CASSLTGPPGNTIYF.

This clone has only one observation. V gene TRBV25-1 combines with J gene TRBJ1-4; TRBD1 is a possible D gene (6 bases). The CDR3 contains 15 residues. Trimming pared 3 bases from V and 6 bases from J, leaving 14 bases between. Germline loops: CDR1 MGHDK, CDR2 SYGVNS. The CDR3 loop reads CASSELTGSDEKLFF. The CDR3 nucleotides read TGTGCCAGCAGTGAGCTGACAGGTTCGGATGAAAAACTGTTTTTT.

V is TRBV2 and J is TRBJ1-1; 9 nucleotides match TRBD1. V shed 4 bases and J 3 bases; nucleotides not matched to a gene: 3. Germline-derived CDR1 and CDR2 are SNHLY and FYNNEI. This CDR3 region has 14 residues. CDR3 amino acids: CASSVQGADTEAFF. In nucleotides, the CDR3 is TGTGCCAGCAGTGTACAGGGGGCCGACACTGAAGCTTTCTTT. Based on the CDR3 plus reference TRBV2 and TRBJ1-1, the full variable domain is EPEVTQTPSHQVTQMGQEVILRCVPISNHLYFYWYRQILGQKVEFLVSFYNNEISEKSEIFDDQFSVERPDGSNFTLKIRSTKLEDSAMYFCASSVQGADTEAFFGQGTRLTVV.

The rearrangement joins TRBV7-8 to TRBJ2-1, with 10 bases fitting TRBD2. The CDR3 sequence is 15 residues long. Germline V gene sequence: CDR1 SGHVS, CDR2 FQNEAQ. V lost 6 bases and J lost 7; bases outside the gene matches: 9. For the CDR3, the DNA is TGTGCCAGCAGTTTGGAGCGGGGGGGCCGGAATGAGCAGTTCTTC. Translating gives CASSLERGGRNEQFF. The full variable domain, rest sourced from reference TRBV7-8 and TRBJ2-1, is GAGVSQSPRYKVAKRGQDVALRCDPISGHVSLFWYQQALGQGPEFLTYFQNEAQLDKSGLPSDRFFAERPEGSVSTLKIQRTQQEDSAVYLCASSLERGGRNEQFFGPGTRLTVL.

The chain recombines TRBV30 with TRBJ1-4, with 9 bases lining up with TRBD1. The CDR3 sequence is 14 residues long. CDR1 is GTSNPN and CDR2 is SVGIG in the germline V gene (reference sequence). With V trimmed by 1 base and J by 8 bases, 5 bases remained unmatched. The CDR3 bases are TGTGCCTGGAGTGCACAGGGGGCACAGGAAAAACTGTTTTTT. Translation: CAWSAQGAQEKLFF.

The chain joins TRBV12-3 or TRBV12-4 to TRBJ1-5, with no clear D. Trimming removed 9 bases from V and 3 bases from J, with 12 bases in between. This CDR3 region has 13 residues. The CDR3 DNA is TGTGCCAGTCGTCCAAATGACAATCAGCCCCAGCATTTT. It encodes CASRPNDNQPQHF.

The rearrangement joins TRBV7-9 to TRBJ1-4; D remains unclear. Trimming took off 6 bases at V and 2 bases at J, with 10 bases between the two ends. The germline V gene has CDR1 SEHNR and CDR2 FQNEAQ (reference sequence). The CDR3 loop spans 14 amino acids. CDR3 amino acids: CASSSHGTNEKLFF. The DNA of the CDR3 is TGTGCCAGCAGTTCGCATGGCACTAATGAAAAACTGTTTTTT. The full variable domain, in which reference TRBV7-9 and TRBJ1-4 provide the parts outside the CDR3, is DTGVSQNPRHKITKRGQNVTFRCDPISEHNRLYWYRQTLGQGPEFLTYFQNEAQLEKSRLLSDRFSAERPKGSFSTLEIQRTEQGDSAMYLCASSSHGTNEKLFFGSGTQLSVL.

As DNA, the CDR3 is TGTGCCAGCAGCTTGGATAGGGGGGCTGGAAACACCATATATTTT. Translation: CASSLDRGAGNTIYF. The chain employs TRBV5-4 and TRBJ1-3, with D maybe TRBD1 (6 bases). Between the trimmed V and J ends, which lost 0 bases and 2 bases, there was a span of 9 bases. Germline V lookup: CDR1 SGHNT, CDR2 YYREEE (reference sequence). CDR3 length: 15 residues.

The V call is TRBV5-8, the J call TRBJ1-5; D ambiguous. The germline V gene encodes CDR1 SGHTS and CDR2 YDEGEE. Trimming cost V 0 bases and J 9 bases, with 7 bases left between them. The CDR3 contains 12 residues. This chain's CDR3 is CASSLVELPQHF. CDR3 DNA sequence: TGTGCCAGCAGCTTGGTAGAGTTGCCCCAGCATTTT.

The chain has TRBV5-1 and TRBJ2-1, with a possible D match to TRBD2 (5 bases). CDR3 length: 13 amino acids. Germline V gives CDR1 SGHRS, CDR2 YFSETQ. V gave up 9 bases and J gave up 8 bases, with 18 bases separating them. The CDR3 is CATAITSIDEQFF. The CDR3 DNA reads TGCGCCACCGCTATAACTAGTATAGATGAGCAGTTCTTC. Full variable domain (outside the CDR3, taken from reference TRBV5-1 and TRBJ2-1): KAGVTQTPRYLIKTRGQQVTLSCSPISGHRSVSWYQQTPGQGLQFLFEYFSETQRNKGNFPGRFSGRQFSNSRSEMNVSTLELGDSALYLCATAITSIDEQFFGPGTRLTVL.